Sequencing of this TCR beta chain was carried out in a study of a mutant IDH1 vaccine in newly diagnosed glioma. Study summary: Receipt of radiotherapy, temozolomide, or both preceded the study, and most received both. Study-level points and caveats: Changes in the top peripheral T cell clonotypes seemingly had no bearing on pseudoprogression. Among patients, about 94% showed immune responses induced by the vaccine.

Profiled with immunoSEQ multiplex PCR; TCRdb holds only in-frame clones, not every one. The data contain just under 95,000 clones, roughly 78% of them singletons. As for this clone: Its antigen is unknown.

Regarding time point: baseline, week 1 (first vaccination visit). The treatment here: pre-vaccination baseline after standard-of-care therapy. V was cut by 2 bases and J by 2 bases, with 10 bases left in between. The CDR3 contains 14 residues. The germline CDR1 and CDR2 sequences are SGHRS and YFSETQ. The receptor comes from a man aged 35-49 years with glioma. Here the sequenced sample was PBMCs, taken from a glioma patient treated with radiotherapy, temozolomide or both. The rearrangement uses TRBV5-1 and TRBJ1-1, with a tentative D call TRBD1 (6 bases). The CDR3 region is CASSFTGSNTEAFF. The CDR3 region has the DNA TGCGCCAGCAGCTTTACAGGGTCAAACACTGAAGCTTTCTTT.